This is a list of T cell receptor beta chains from one sample in a study of Graves' ophthalmopathy and Graves' hyperthyroidism. TCRdb reanalysed the multiplex PCR reads using MiXCR and keeps one entry per CDR3 protein. The table lists some 350,000 distinct CDR3 sequences, roughly a sixth of them singletons. Sequences were obtained from peripheral blood. These receptors were taken from an adult woman with stable Graves' hyperthyroidism. Each CDR3 is given with its conserved first and last residue. Each record gives: J gene, V gene, clone size, D gene, CDR3 DNA, CDR3 protein. D genes are given only for firm matches. Clone sizes are given selectively: once, few, many, or a class where the clone is expanded.

J gene: TRBJ1-1; V gene: TRBV6-5; clone size: many; D gene: TRBD1; CDR3 DNA: TGTGCCAGCAGTCCCGGACAGGGAGAAGCTTTCTTT; CDR3 protein: CASSPGQGEAFF
J gene: TRBJ2-7; V gene: TRBV11-2; clone size: few; D gene: TRBD1; CDR3 DNA: TGTGCCAGCAGCCCCGCCGAGACAGGGAGAATCTACGAGCAGTACTTC; CDR3 protein: CASSPAETGRIYEQYF
J gene: TRBJ2-6; V gene: TRBV28; clone size: .; D gene: TRBD2; CDR3 DNA: TGTGCCAGCAGTTCCAGACTAGCGGGGGGCTCTGGGGCCAACGTCCTGACTTTC; CDR3 protein: CASSSRLAGGSGANVLTF
J gene: TRBJ1-3; V gene: TRBV4-3; clone size: many; D gene: .; CDR3 DNA: TGCGCCAGCAGCCAAGATCGACGGACCTCTGGAAACACCATATATTTT; CDR3 protein: CASSQDRRTSGNTIYF
J gene: TRBJ2-2; V gene: TRBV28; clone size: many; D gene: .; CDR3 DNA: TGTGCCAGCAGTTTGGCCAGATGGAGGGGGTCGAACACCGGGGAGCTGTTTTTT; CDR3 protein: CASSLARWRGSNTGELFF
J gene: TRBJ1-5; V gene: TRBV2; clone size: many; D gene: .; CDR3 DNA: TGTGCCAGCACCTTTTATAGCAATCAGCCCCAGCATTTT; CDR3 protein: CASTFYSNQPQHF
J gene: TRBJ1-2; V gene: TRBV6-5; clone size: many; D gene: .; CDR3 DNA: TGTGCCAGCAGTTACTCGATAGGGGGAGATGGCTACACCTTC; CDR3 protein: CASSYSIGGDGYTF
J gene: TRBJ1-5; V gene: TRBV6-2/TRBV6-3; clone size: few; D gene: TRBD1; CDR3 DNA: TGTGCCAGCAGTTTTGACCAGGGGGTAGCTCAGCCCCAGCATTTT; CDR3 protein: CASSFDQGVAQPQHF
J gene: TRBJ2-6; V gene: TRBV12-5; clone size: many; D gene: .; CDR3 DNA: TGTGCTAGTGGTTTGTGGCTAGGAGGGGCCAACGTCCTGACTTTC; CDR3 protein: CASGLWLGGANVLTF
J gene: TRBJ2-4; V gene: TRBV6-5; clone size: many; D gene: .; CDR3 DNA: TGTGCCAGCAGTTACGCAGGGCTTTTAGTCAAAAACATTCAGTACTTC; CDR3 protein: CASSYAGLLVKNIQYF
J gene: TRBJ2-2; V gene: TRBV30; clone size: many; D gene: .; CDR3 DNA: TGTGCCTGGTCCAACCCCGCCGGGGAGCTGTTTTTT; CDR3 protein: CAWSNPAGELFF
J gene: TRBJ2-7; V gene: TRBV12-3/TRBV12-4; clone size: many; D gene: .; CDR3 DNA: TGTGCCAGCAGTCCTCCTACCGGGATGGAGCAGTACTTC; CDR3 protein: CASSPPTGMEQYF
J gene: TRBJ2-4; V gene: TRBV18; clone size: few; D gene: TRBD1; CDR3 DNA: TGTGCCATCTCACCACAGACAGGGGAAGGGTCGGAAGTGGCCAAAAACATTCAGTACTTC; CDR3 protein: CAISPQTGEGSEVAKNIQYF
J gene: TRBJ2-7; V gene: TRBV4-2; clone size: many; D gene: .; CDR3 DNA: TGTGCCAGCAGCCTCGCTCGGTCTAGCGCATACTCCTACGAGCAGTACTTC; CDR3 protein: CASSLARSSAYSYEQYF
J gene: TRBJ1-1; V gene: TRBV19; clone size: many; D gene: .; CDR3 DNA: TGTGCCAGTAGTGGGCAGGTGAACACTGAAGCTTTCTTT; CDR3 protein: CASSGQVNTEAFF
J gene: TRBJ1-1; V gene: TRBV28; clone size: many; D gene: .; CDR3 DNA: TGTGCCAGCAGTTTCACGACACCGAACACTGAAGCTTTCTTT; CDR3 protein: CASSFTTPNTEAFF
J gene: TRBJ1-5; V gene: TRBV3-1; clone size: many; D gene: .; CDR3 DNA: TGTGCCAGCAGCCAGGGGTTCGGCAATCAGCCCCAGCATTTT; CDR3 protein: CASSQGFGNQPQHF